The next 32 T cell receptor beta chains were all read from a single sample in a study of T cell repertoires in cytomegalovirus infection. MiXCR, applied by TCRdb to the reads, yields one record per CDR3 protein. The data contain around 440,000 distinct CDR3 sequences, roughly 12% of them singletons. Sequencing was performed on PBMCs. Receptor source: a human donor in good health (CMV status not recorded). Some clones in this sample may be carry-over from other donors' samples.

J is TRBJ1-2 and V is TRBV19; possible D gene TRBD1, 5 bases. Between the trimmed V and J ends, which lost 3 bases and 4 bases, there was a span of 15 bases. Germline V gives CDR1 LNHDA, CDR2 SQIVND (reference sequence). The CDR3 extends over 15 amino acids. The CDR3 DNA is TGTGCCAGTAGTATGGGTACAGGTCCTCGCTATGGCTACACCTTC. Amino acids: CASSMGTGPRYGYTF. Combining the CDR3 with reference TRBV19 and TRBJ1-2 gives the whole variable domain DGGITQSPKYLFRKEGQNVTLSCEQNLNHDAMYWYRQDPGQGLRLIYYSQIVNDFQKGDIAEGYSVSREKKESFPLTVTSAQKNPTAFYLCASSMGTGPRYGYTFGSGTRLTVV.

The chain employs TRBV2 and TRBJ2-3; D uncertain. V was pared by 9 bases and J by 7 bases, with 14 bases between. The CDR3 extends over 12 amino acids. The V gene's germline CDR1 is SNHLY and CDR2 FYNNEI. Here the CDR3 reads CARLTAANTQYF. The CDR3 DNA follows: TGTGCCAGACTAACCGCGGCCAATACGCAGTATTTT.

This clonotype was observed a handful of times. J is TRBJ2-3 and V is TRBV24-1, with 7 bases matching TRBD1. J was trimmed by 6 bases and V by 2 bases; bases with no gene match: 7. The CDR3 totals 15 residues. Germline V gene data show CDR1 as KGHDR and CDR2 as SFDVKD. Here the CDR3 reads CATSDSDRYEDTQYF. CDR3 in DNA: TGTGCCACCAGTGATTCGGACAGGTACGAGGATACGCAGTATTTT.

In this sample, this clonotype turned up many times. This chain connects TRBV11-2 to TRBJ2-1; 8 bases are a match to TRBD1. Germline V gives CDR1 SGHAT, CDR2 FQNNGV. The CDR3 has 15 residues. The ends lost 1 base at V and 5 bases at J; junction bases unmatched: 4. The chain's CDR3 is CASSLGQGFDNEQFF. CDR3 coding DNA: TGTGCCAGCAGCTTAGGACAGGGGTTCGACAATGAGCAGTTCTTC. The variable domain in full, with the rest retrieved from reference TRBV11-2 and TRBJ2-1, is EAGVAQSPRYKIIEKRQSVAFWCNPISGHATLYWYQQILGQGPKLLIQFQNNGVVDDSQLPKDRFSAERLKGVDSTLKIQPAKLEDSAVYLCASSLGQGFDNEQFFGPGTRLTVL.

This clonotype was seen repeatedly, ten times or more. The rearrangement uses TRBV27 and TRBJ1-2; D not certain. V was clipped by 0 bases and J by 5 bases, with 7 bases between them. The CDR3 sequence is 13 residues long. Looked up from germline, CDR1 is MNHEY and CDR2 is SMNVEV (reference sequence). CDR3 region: CASSLSLGYGYTF. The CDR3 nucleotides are TGTGCCAGCAGTTTATCGTTGGGTTATGGCTACACCTTC.

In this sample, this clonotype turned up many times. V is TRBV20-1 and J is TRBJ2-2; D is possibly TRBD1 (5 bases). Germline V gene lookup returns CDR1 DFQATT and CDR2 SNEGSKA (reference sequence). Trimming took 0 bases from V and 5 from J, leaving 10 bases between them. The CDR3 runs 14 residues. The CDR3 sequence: CSARDRRATGELFF. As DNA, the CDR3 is TGCAGTGCTAGAGATCGCAGGGCAACCGGGGAGCTGTTTTTT.

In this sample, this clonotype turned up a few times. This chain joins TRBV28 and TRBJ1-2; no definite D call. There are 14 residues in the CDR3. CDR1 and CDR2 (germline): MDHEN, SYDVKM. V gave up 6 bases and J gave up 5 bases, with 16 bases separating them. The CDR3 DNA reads TGTGCCAGCAGACCCTTGGGGAGTTCTTATGGCTACACCTTC. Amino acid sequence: CASRPLGSSYGYTF.

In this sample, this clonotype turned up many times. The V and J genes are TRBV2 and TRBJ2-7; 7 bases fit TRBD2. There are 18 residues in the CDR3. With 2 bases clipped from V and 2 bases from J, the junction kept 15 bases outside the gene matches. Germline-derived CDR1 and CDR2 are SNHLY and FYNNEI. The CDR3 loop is CASSETPLGRGGTYEQYF. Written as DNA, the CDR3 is TGTGCCAGCAGTGAAACGCCTCTAGGGCGCGGGGGAACCTACGAGCAGTACTTC.

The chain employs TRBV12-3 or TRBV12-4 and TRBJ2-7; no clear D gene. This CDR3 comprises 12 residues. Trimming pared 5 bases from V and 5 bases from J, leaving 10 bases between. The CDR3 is CASSRWGNEQYF. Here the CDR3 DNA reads TGTGCCAGCAGTCGTTGGGGAAACGAGCAGTACTTC.

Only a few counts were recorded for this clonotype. CDR3 protein: CASREAVSELFF. CDR3 DNA: TGTGCCAGCAGGGAGGCAGTAAGTGAGCTGTTTTTT. The chain combines TRBV6-1 with TRBJ2-2; perhaps TRBD2 as D (5 bases). With 6 bases removed from V and 11 bases from J, the gap between germline ends came to 13 bases. The CDR3 has 12 residues. Germline-derived CDR1 and CDR2 are MNHNS and SASEGT.

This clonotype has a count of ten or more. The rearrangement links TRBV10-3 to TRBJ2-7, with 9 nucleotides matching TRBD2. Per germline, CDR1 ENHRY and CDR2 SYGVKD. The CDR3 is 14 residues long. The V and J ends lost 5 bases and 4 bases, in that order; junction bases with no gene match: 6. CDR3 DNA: TGTGCCATCAGTAATAGCGGGGGACTTTACGAGCAGTACTTC. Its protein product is CAISNSGGLYEQYF.

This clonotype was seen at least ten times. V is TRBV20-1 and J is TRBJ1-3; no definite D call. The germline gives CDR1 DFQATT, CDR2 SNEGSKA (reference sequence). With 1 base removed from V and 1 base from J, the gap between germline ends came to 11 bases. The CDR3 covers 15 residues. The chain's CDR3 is CSARAGELSGNTIYF. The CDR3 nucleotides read TGCAGTGCTAGAGCCGGGGAGTTGTCTGGAAACACCATATATTTT.

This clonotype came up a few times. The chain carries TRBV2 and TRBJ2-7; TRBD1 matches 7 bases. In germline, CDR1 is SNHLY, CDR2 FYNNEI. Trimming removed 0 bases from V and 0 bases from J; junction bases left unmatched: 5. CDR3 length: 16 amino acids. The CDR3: CASSEAETGSSYEQYF. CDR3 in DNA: TGTGCCAGCAGTGAAGCCGAGACAGGGAGCTCCTACGAGCAGTACTTC.

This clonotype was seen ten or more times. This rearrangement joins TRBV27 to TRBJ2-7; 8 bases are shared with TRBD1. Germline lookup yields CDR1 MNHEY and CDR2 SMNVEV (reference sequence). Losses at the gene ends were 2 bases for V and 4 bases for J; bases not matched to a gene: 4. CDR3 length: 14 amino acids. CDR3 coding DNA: TGTGCCAGCAGTTTACCGGGGACAGGATACGAGCAGTACTTC. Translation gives CASSLPGTGYEQYF.

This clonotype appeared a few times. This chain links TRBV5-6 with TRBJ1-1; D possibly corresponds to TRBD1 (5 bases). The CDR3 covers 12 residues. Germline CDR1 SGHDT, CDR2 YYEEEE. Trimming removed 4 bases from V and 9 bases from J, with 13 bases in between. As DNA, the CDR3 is TGTGCCAGCAGCCGGGACGGGGTCCAAGCTTTCTTT. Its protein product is CASSRDGVQAFF.

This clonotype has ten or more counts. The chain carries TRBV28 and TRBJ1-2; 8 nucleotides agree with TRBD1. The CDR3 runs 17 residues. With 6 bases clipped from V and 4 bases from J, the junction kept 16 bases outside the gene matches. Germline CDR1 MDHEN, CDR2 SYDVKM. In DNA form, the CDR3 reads TGTGCCAGCAGCCCCGGGACAGGCGCTAGTTGGAGCTATGGCTACACCTTC. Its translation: CASSPGTGASWSYGYTF.

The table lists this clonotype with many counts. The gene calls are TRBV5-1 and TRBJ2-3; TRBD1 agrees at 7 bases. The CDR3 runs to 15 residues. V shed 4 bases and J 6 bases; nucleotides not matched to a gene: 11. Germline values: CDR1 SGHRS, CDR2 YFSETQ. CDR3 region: CASSTGQARGDTQYF. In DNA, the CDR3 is TGCGCCAGCAGCACTGGACAGGCCAGGGGGGATACGCAGTATTTT. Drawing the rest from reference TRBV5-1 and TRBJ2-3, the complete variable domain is KAGVTQTPRYLIKTRGQQVTLSCSPISGHRSVSWYQQTPGQGLQFLFEYFSETQRNKGNFPGRFSGRQFSNSRSEMNVSTLELGDSALYLCASSTGQARGDTQYFGPGTRLTVL.

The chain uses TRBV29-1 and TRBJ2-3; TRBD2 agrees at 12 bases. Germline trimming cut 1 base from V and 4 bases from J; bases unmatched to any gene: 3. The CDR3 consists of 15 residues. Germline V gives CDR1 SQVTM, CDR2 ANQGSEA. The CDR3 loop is CSVEASGGVADTQYF. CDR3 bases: TGCAGCGTTGAAGCTAGCGGGGGGGTTGCAGATACGCAGTATTTT.

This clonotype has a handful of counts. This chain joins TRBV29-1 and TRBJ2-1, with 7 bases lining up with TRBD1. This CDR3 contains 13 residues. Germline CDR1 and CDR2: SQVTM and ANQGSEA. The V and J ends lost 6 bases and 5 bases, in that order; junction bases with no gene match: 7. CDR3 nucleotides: TGCAGCGTACCTGGGACAGTGAACAATGAGCAGTTCTTC. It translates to CSVPGTVNNEQFF.

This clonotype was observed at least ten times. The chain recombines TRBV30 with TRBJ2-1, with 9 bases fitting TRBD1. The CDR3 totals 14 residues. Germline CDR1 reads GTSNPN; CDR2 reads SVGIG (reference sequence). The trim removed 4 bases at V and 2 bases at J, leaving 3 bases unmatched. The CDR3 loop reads CAWNRDRAYNEQFF. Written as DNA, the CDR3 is TGTGCCTGGAACCGGGACAGGGCCTACAATGAGCAGTTCTTC.

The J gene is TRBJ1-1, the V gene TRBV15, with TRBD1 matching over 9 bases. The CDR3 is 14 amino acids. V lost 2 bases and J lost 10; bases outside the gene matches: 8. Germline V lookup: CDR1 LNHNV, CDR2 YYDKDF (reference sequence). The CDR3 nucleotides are TGTGCCACCAGCAGAAAGACAGGGGGTTTGAGAGCTTTCTTT. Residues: CATSRKTGGLRAFF.

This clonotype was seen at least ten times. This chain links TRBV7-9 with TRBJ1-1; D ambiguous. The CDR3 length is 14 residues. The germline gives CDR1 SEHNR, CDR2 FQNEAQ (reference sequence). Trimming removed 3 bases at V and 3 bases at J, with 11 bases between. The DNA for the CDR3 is TGTGCCAGCAGCTTCAAAAAAGGGCACACTGAAGCTTTCTTT. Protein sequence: CASSFKKGHTEAFF.

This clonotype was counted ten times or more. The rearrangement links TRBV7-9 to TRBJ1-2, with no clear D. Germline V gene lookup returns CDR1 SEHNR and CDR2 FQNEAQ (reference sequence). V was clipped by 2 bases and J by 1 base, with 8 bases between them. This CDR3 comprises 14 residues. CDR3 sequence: CASSLMGSNYGYTF. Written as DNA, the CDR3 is TGTGCCAGCAGCTTAATGGGCAGTAACTATGGCTACACCTTC.

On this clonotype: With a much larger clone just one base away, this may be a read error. In DNA, the CDR3 is TGTGCCAGCAGCTTCGGACGCTACGAGCAGTACTTC. Residues: CASSFGRYEQYF. V and J are TRBV5-6 and TRBJ2-7; no definite D call. CDR1 SGHDT and CDR2 YYEEEE come from the germline V gene. The CDR3 loop spans 12 amino acids. Deletions cut 2 bases from V and 3 bases from J, with 6 bases between.

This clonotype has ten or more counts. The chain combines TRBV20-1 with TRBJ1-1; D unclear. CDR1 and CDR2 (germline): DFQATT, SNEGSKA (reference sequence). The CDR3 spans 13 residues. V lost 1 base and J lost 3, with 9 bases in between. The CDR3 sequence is CSARVSRHTEAFF. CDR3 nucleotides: TGCAGTGCTAGAGTGAGTCGGCACACTGAAGCTTTCTTT.

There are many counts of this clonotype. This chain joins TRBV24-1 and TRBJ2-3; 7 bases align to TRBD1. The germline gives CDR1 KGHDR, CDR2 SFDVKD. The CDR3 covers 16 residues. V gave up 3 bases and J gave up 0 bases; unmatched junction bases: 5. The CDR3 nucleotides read TGTGCCACCAGTGATCCCGGACAGGCGAGCACAGATACGCAGTATTTT. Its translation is CATSDPGQASTDTQYF.

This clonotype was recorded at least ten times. CDR3 residues: CASTTQRTGSNQPQHF. The CDR3 nucleotides read TGTGCCAGCACTACGCAGCGGACAGGGAGCAATCAGCCCCAGCATTTT. V usage is TRBV28 and J usage is TRBJ1-5, with 8 positions matching TRBD1. Germline CDR1 MDHEN, CDR2 SYDVKM. Trimming took 7 bases from V and 1 from J; bases not matched to a gene: 9. The CDR3 length is 16 residues.

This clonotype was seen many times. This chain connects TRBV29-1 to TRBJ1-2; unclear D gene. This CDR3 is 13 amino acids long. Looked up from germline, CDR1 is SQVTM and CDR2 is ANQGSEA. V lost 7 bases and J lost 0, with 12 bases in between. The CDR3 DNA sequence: TGCAGCGATGCCCGCCAAGCTAACTATGGCTACACCTTC. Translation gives CSDARQANYGYTF.

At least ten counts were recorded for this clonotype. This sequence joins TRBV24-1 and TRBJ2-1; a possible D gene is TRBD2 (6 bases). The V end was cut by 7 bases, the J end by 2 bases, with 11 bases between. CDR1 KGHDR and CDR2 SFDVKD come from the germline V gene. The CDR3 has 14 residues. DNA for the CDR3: TGTGCCACCAGAGACGGGAGCGCCTACAATGAGCAGTTCTTC. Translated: CATRDGSAYNEQFF.

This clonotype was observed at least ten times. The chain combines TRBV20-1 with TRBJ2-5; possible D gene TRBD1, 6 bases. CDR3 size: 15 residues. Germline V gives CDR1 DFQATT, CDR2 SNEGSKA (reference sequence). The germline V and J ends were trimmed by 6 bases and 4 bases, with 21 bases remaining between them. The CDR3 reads CSAPAAGASGETQYF. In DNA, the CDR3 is TGCAGTGCCCCAGCGGCAGGGGCGTCTGGAGAGACCCAGTACTTC.

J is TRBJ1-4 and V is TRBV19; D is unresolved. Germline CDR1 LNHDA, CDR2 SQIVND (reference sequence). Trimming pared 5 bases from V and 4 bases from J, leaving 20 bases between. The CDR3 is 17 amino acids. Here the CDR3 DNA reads TGTGCCAGTAGTTCTCATGGGTCGGTTTCGGGTAATGAAAAACTGTTTTTT. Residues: CASSSHGSVSGNEKLFF.

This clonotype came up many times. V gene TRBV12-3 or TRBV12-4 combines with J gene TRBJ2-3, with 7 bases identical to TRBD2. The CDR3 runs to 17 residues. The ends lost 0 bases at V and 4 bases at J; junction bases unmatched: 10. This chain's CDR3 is CASSLALGGSGSDTQYF. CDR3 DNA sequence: TGTGCCAGCAGTTTAGCGCTAGGTGGTAGCGGGTCAGATACGCAGTATTTT.